Here is one T cell receptor beta chain with its context. The record originates from a study of blood T cell repertoires in COVID-19. For the study at large: Samples came from the United States, Italy and Spain, spanning acute and convalescent COVID-19.

This CDR3 is built from 16 residues. CDR1 ENHRY and CDR2 SYGVKD come from the germline V gene. V was trimmed by 6 bases and J by 4 bases, leaving 19 bases between them. Original processing notes: By means of reference gene primer amplification, nucleated cell counts were estimated. Only in-frame clones appear in the TCRdb table, and some are missing; sequencing was by immunoSEQ multiplex PCR. V, J and clone size reflect that table, while D and trimming were determined from the DNA. In the table there are some 67,000 clones, around 86% of which are singletons. This chain uses TRBV10-3 with TRBJ1-3, with D tentatively TRBD1 (6 bases). The sequenced material came from peripheral blood. This clonotype originated in a man aged 45-65 years with active COVID-19. The CDR3 protein is CAIRPSTGMVGNTIYF. DNA for the CDR3: TGTGCCATCAGACCTTCGACAGGAATGGTCGGAAACACCATATATTTT.